This record concerns one TCR beta chain sequence. Antigen specificity is unknown. Assay used: immunoSEQ multiplex PCR; TCRdb lists only in-frame clones, some missing. The table shows 270,000 or so clones, with around 69% occurring only once. This specimen comes from a study of cytotoxic CD8 clonotypes in ibrutinib-treated CLL. Overall study: Response samples came after a median roughly 11 months of treatment, range 6 to 36. Per sample, productive templates averaged nearly 260,000 and productive rearrangements averaged 94,082. Study outcomes and limitations: Clonality was higher at baseline than in age-matched healthy donors and tracked circulating CD8+ T-cell counts.

Frozen-stored PBMCs produced approximately 2 micrograms of genomic DNA for TCR beta libraries. The CDR3 totals 16 residues. V lost 5 bases to trimming and J lost 4 bases, with 21 bases between them. CDR1 SGHAT and CDR2 FQNNGV come from the germline V gene. The rearrangement joins TRBV11-2 to TRBJ2-7; TRBD2 might be the D (7 bases). This sequence originates from a human donor with chronic lymphocytic leukemia. The sequences come from PBMCs, collected at disease progression, from a patient treated with ibrutinib. The CDR3 is CASSPGRGGLVYEQYF. CDR3 in DNA: TGTGCCAGCAGCCCAGGGAGGGGGGGGCTGGTATACGAGCAGTACTTC.